The 4 T cell receptor beta chains reported below all come from one sample, sequenced in a study of Ad26.COV2.S vaccination and SARS-CoV-2 variants. The treatment here: around 19 received Ad26.COV2.S at low or high dose, single or two shots; a few received placebo; per-sample allocation not given. Specimens were obtained on day 63 following the first vaccine or placebo injection. Assay: immunoSEQ multiplex PCR; the TCRdb copy retains only in-frame clones and omits some. The table records around 300,000 clones, roughly 90% of them present only once. The source was peripheral blood, collected in a trial of Ad26.COV2.S vaccine versus placebo. The origin of the receptors is a person aged 18-60 years who received the Ad26.COV2.S COVID-19 vaccine or a placebo.

The chain employs TRBV20-1 and TRBJ2-1; unclear D gene. The CDR3 is 9 residues long. V lost 2 bases to trimming and J lost 12 bases, with 5 bases between them. CDR1 is DFQATT and CDR2 is SNEGSKA in the germline V gene (reference sequence). The CDR3 loop reads CSARLGQFF. As DNA, the CDR3 is TGCAGTGCTAGATTGGGGCAGTTCTTC.

The rearrangement links TRBV5-1 to TRBJ2-1; 10 bases are a match to TRBD2. Germline CDR1 reads SGHRS; CDR2 reads YFSETQ. V was pared by 2 bases and J by 6 bases, with 2 bases of the junction left unmatched. The CDR3 spans 14 residues. CDR3 DNA sequence: TGCGCCAGCAGCTTCCTAGCGGGAGTCAATGAGCAGTTCTTC. The encoded protein is CASSFLAGVNEQFF.

This chain connects TRBV12-3 or TRBV12-4 to TRBJ2-3; no clear D. With 2 bases removed from V and 4 bases from J, the gap between germline ends came to 7 bases. This CDR3 is 13 amino acids long. As DNA, the CDR3 is TGTGCCAGCAGTTTACTCCGCCCAGATACGCAGTATTTT. Translating it yields CASSLLRPDTQYF.

The chain recombines TRBV7-2 with TRBJ1-4; the match to TRBD1 covers 8 bases. The ends lost 5 bases at V and 7 bases at J; junction bases unmatched: 6. This CDR3 spans 14 amino acids. Germline V gene lookup returns CDR1 SGHTA and CDR2 FQGNSA. The CDR3 spells CASSHDRGGEKLFF. DNA of the CDR3: TGTGCCAGCAGCCATGACAGGGGCGGTGAAAAACTGTTTTTT.